This T cell receptor beta chain was observed in a study of human T cells and chemical hapten exposure. As to time point: patch test 1, 2 weeks after DPC sensitization. As to treatment: therapeutic diphenylcyclopropenone sensitization with weekly scalp DPC. Patients had alopecia, were aged 18 to 70, and were not pregnant. Broader study findings: Relative to control repertoires, expanded TCRs gave rise to significantly more large CDR3 similarity clusters.

This CDR3 is 16 amino acids long. V was pared by 5 bases and J by 0 bases, with 11 bases between. The germline gives CDR1 SGHVS, CDR2 FQNEAQ. TCRdb re-analysed the RACE reads in MiXCR, keeping a single row per CDR3 protein. There are around 110,000 distinct CDR3 sequences in the sample; 9% to 13% occur only once, and around 1.5% lies in the top ten. This clonotype was counted between two and nine times. Its antigen is not identified. The V call is TRBV7-8, the J call TRBJ1-6, with D uncertain. The sequenced sample was whole blood, obtained in connection with sensitization to the hapten diphenylcyclopropenone (DPC). This TCR was sampled from a woman in her forties or fifties with alopecia areata. Some clones in this sample may be carry-over from other donors' samples. The chain's CDR3 is CASSLDRRSYNSPLHF. CDR3 in DNA: TGTGCCAGCAGCCTGGACCGACGCTCCTATAATTCACCCCTCCACTTT.